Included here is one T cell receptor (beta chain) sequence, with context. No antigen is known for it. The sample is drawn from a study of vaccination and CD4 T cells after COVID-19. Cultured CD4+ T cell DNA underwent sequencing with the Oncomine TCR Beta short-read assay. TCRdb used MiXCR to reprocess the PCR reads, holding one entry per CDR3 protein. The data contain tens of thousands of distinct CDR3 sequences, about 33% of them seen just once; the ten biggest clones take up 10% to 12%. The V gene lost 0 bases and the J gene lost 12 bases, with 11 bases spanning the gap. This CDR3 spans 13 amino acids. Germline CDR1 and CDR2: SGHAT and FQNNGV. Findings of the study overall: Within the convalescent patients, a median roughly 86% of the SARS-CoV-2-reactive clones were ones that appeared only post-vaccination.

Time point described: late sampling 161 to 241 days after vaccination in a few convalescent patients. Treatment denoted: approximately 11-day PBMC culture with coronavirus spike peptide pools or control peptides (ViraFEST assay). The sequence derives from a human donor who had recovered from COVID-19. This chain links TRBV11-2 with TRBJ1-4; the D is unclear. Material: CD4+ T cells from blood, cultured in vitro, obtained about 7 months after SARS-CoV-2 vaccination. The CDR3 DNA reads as TGTGCCAGCAGCTTAGATAGGGCTGGGGAACTGTTTTTT. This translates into CASSLDRAGELFF.